This T cell receptor beta chain was sequenced during a study of identical twins. Study outcomes and limitations: With abundant cord blood beta clonotypes, insertions were fewer; memory repertoires showed no such pattern.

The CDR3 has 17 residues. Trimming at V came to 6 bases and at J to 0 bases, leaving 11 bases not matched to a gene. Germline assignment: CDR1 SEHNR and CDR2 FQNEAQ (reference sequence). Points on this clonotype: The antigen is unknown.

TCRdb re-analysed the 5' RACE reads in MiXCR, keeping a single row per CDR3 protein. Among about 1.7 million distinct CDR3 sequences listed, more than 30% were seen once. Material for sequencing was cord blood. This TCR was recovered from a newborn girl in good health. The genes are TRBV7-9 and TRBJ2-1, with 7 bases aligning to TRBD2. CDR3 sequence: CASRPSTSASSYNEQFF. The CDR3 DNA reads TGTGCCAGCAGACCGAGCACTAGCGCGAGCTCCTACAATGAGCAGTTCTTC.